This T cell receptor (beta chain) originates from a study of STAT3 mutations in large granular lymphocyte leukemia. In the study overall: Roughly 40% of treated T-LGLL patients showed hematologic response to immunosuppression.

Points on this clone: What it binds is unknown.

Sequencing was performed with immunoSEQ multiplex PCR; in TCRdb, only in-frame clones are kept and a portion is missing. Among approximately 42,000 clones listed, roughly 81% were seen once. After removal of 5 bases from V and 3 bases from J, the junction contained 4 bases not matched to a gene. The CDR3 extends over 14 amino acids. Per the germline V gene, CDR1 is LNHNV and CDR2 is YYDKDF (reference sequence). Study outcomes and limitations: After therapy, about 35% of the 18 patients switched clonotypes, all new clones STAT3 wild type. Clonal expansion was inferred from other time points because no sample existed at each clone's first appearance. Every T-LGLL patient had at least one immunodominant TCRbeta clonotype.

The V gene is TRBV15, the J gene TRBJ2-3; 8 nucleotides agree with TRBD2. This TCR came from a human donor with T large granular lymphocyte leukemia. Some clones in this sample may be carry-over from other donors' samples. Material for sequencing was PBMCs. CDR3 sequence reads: CATSERGRTDTQYF. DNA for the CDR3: TGTGCCACCAGCGAGCGGGGGAGGACAGATACGCAGTATTTT. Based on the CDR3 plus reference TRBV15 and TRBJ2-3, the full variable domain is DAMVIQNPRYQVTQFGKPVTLSCSQTLNHNVMYWYQQKSSQAPKLLFHYYDKDFNNEADTPDNFQSRRPNTSFCFLDIRSPGLGDTAMYLCATSERGRTDTQYFGPGTRLTVL.